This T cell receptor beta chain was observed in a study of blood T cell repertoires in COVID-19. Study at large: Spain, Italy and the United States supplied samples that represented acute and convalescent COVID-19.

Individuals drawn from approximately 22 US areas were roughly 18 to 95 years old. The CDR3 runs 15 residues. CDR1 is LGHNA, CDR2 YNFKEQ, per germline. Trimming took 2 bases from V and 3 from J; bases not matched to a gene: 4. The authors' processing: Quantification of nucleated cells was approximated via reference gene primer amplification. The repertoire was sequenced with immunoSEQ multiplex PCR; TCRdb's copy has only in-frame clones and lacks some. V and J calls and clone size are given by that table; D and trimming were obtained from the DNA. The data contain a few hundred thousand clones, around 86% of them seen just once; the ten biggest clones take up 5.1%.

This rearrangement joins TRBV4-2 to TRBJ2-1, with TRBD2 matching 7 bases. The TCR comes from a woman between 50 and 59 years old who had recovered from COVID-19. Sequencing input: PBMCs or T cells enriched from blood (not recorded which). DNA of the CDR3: TGTGCCAGCAGCCAACGGATAGCGGGCTACAATGAGCAGTTCTTC. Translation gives CASSQRIAGYNEQFF.